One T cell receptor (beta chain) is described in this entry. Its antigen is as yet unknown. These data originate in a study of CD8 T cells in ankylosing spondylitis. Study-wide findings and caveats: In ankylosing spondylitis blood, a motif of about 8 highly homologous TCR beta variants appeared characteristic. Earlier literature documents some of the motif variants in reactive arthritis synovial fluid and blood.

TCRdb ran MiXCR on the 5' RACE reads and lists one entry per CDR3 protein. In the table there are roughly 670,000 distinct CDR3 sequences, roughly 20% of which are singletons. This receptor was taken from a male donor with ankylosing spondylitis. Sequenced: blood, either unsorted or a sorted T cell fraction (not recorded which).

CDR3 sequence (DNA): TGTGCCAGCAGCCGCCCGCGTGCAAATCAAGAGACCCAGTACTTC. Its protein product is CASSRPRANQETQYF. The gene calls are TRBV28 and TRBJ2-5; D call uncertain. The CDR3 consists of 15 residues. Per germline, CDR1 MDHEN and CDR2 SYDVKM. With 6 bases removed from V and 2 bases from J, the gap between germline ends came to 16 bases.